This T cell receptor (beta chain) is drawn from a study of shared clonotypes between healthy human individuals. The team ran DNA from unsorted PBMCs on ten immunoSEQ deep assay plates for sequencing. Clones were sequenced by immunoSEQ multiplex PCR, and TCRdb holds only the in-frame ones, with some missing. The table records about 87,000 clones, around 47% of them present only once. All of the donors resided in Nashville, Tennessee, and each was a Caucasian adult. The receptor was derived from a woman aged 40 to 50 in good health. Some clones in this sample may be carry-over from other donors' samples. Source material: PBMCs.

CDR3 bases: TGCGCCAGCAGCCAAGGGTGGGCTAGCGGGAGCACAGATACGCAGTATTTT. It specifies CASSQGWASGSTDTQYF. This chain links TRBV4-1 with TRBJ2-3; 8 bases line up with TRBD2. This CDR3 is built from 17 residues. V shed 1 base and J 0 bases; nucleotides not matched to a gene: 6. Germline V lookup: CDR1 MGHRA, CDR2 YSYEKL.